Given below is one T cell receptor (beta chain) in context. Its antigen target is currently unknown. No much larger clone is present one base from it, and per-base qualities are unavailable. Library prep was done by the immunoSEQ multiplex PCR assay. Entries here come from immuneACCESS through TCRdb and include only in-frame sequences with V and J called. Some clones fail to appear in such tables; in the studies checked, an unresolved V gene covers under half of the shortfall, and the cause of the remainder is unknown. The sample profile shows fewer than 95,000 clones; 80% to 95% of them were found once. The ten largest clones take up under 2% of the sample. Based on the germline V gene (reference sequence), the CDR1 and CDR2 sequences are MNHEY and SMNVEV. At the junction V is shortened by 7 bases and J by 7 bases; bases outside the gene matches: 21. CDR3 length: 17 amino acids, cysteine to phenylalanine. Of the read, only the CDR3 DNA is kept; its 51 bases are in frame from base 1.

This sample stems from a study of T cell changes during pregnancy in multiple sclerosis (dated by TCRdb to between 2018 and 2021). Regarding the complete study: In women with multiple sclerosis, the researchers looked at how the T cell repertoire shifted as pregnancy progressed.

Rearrangement joined TRBV27 to TRBJ1-1, with TRBD1 identical over 7 junction bases. Source: peripheral blood, taken in the first trimester of pregnancy. This TCR was recovered from a female donor in good health, enrolled as a control in a pregnancy study. The CDR3: CASTPRGTRMRLGEAFF. DNA sequence: TGTGCCAGCACGCCCAGGGGGACCCGAATGAGGTTAGGTGAAGCTTTCTTT.